This TCR beta chain was found in a study of identical twins. Broader study findings: Sharing of beta out-of-frame sequences by twins showed a weaker excess. Recombination models fit unrelated individuals' TCR alpha sharing but underestimated twins'. Carriage of fewer insertions was seen in abundant cord blood beta clonotypes, whereas memory repertoires showed none.

The sample holds many counts of this clonotype. What it binds is not known. TCRdb used MiXCR to reprocess the 5' RACE reads, holding one entry per CDR3 protein. The repertoire has roughly 280,000 distinct CDR3 sequences, roughly 8.6% of them found once; the top ten carry about 7.1%. These data were also filed under a second study, of yellow fever vaccine responses in identical twins.

Sequencing was carried out using CD8+ T cells sorted from blood. This TCR was recovered from a woman aged 18 to 35 in good health.

As DNA, the CDR3 is TGTGCCAGCAGTGAATCGGGACCAGTGGAGACCCAGTACTTC. Amino acid sequence: CASSESGPVETQYF. The genes are TRBV25-1 and TRBJ2-5; D may match TRBD1 or TRBD2 (5 bases each). The CDR3 totals 14 residues. CDR1 and CDR2 from the germline V gene are MGHDK and SYGVNS. V was pared by 1 base and J by 5 bases, with 11 bases between.